Listed below are T cell receptor beta chains from one sample, sequenced in a study of CD8 T cells in Susac syndrome. MiXCR was run by TCRdb on the immunoSEQ multiplex PCR reads, yielding one entry per CDR3 protein. Of hundreds of thousands of distinct CDR3 sequences detected, 94% appear once; the ten largest clones hold about 0.14%. Sequencing was performed on CD4+ T cells from PBMCs. All receptors derive from a human donor with Susac syndrome. The CDR3 runs from the conserved cysteine through the conserved F or W. A D gene is named only where the DNA matches it firmly. Clone size, where shown, is once, few, many, or a class for clones that have expanded.

len	j_gene	abundance	v_gene	d_gene	CDR3nt	CDR3aa
14	TRBJ2-5	-	TRBV6-5	-	TGTGCCAGCAGTTACACGCCTGTGGGAGAGACCCAGTACTTC	CASSYTPVGETQYF
16	TRBJ2-7	-	TRBV5-4	TRBD2	TGTGCCAGCAGCCCCCCGTCGGGCGGGGGTGCGGACGAGCAGTACTTC	CASSPPSGGGADEQYF
17	TRBJ1-6	once	TRBV7-8	-	TGTGCCAGCAGCGTTTACCAGGGATTCGAATATAATTCACCCCTCCACTTT	CASSVYQGFEYNSPLHF
13	TRBJ1-2	-	TRBV29-1	TRBD1	TGCAGCGTTGAAGATCTACAGGGGGCTGGCTACACCTTC	CSVEDLQGAGYTF
15	TRBJ1-1	-	TRBV29-1	-	TGCAGCGTAGAAGGGGGGTTGAGGATGAACACTGAAGCTTTCTTT	CSVEGGLRMNTEAFF
13	TRBJ1-5	-	TRBV30	-	TGTGCCTGGACTGTAGGGTTGGATCAGCCCCAGCATTTT	CAWTVGLDQPQHF
13	TRBJ2-6	-	TRBV12-3/TRBV12-4	-	TGTGCCAGCAGAACGGGTGGGGCCAACGTCCTGACTTTC	CASRTGGANVLTF
16	TRBJ2-3	-	TRBV9	TRBD2	TGTGCCAGCAGCGGCACCCAAATCGGGGGGATCCATACGCAGTATTTT	CASSGTQIGGIHTQYF
13	TRBJ2-5	-	TRBV2	-	TGTGCCAGCAGTCTAGCGTCCGTGGAGACCCAGTACTTC	CASSLASVETQYF
14	TRBJ2-4	-	TRBV30	-	TGTGCCTGGAGTTGGTGGGGGGCCAAAAACATTCAGTACTTC	CAWSWWGAKNIQYF
14	TRBJ1-5	-	TRBV20-1	TRBD1	TGCAGTGCTAGAGCGGGACAGTTCAATCAGCCCCAGCATTTT	CSARAGQFNQPQHF
12	TRBJ2-5	-	TRBV20-1	TRBD2	TGCAGTGCTAAAAGCGGGGGGGAGACCCAGTACTTC	CSAKSGGETQYF
16	TRBJ1-6	-	TRBV5-1	-	TGCGCCAGCAGCCCCGGCGGGATTTCCTATAATTCACCCCTCCACTTT	CASSPGGISYNSPLHF
13	TRBJ2-5	-	TRBV28	-	TGTGCTGCCAGGGGCCAGATAGAAGAGACCCAGTACTTC	CAARGQIEETQYF
13	TRBJ2-3	-	TRBV30	TRBD2	TGTGCCTGGGCGGGGGGACTCACAGATACGCAGTATTTT	CAWAGGLTDTQYF
13	TRBJ1-1	-	TRBV7-9	-	TGTGCCAGCAGCTTTTCCAGGGACACTGAAGCTTTCTTT	CASSFSRDTEAFF
10	TRBJ2-1	-	TRBV20-1	-	TGCAGTGCAAATTTGGTAGAGCAGTTCTTC	CSANLVEQFF
15	TRBJ1-4	-	TRBV20-1	-	TGCAGTGCTATGAAGTTTGGGCAGGGGTGGGAAAAACTGTTTTTT	CSAMKFGQGWEKLFF
14	TRBJ1-4	-	TRBV30	-	TGTGCCTGGAATCCCGGGACTGGGAATGAAAAACTGTTTTTT	CAWNPGTGNEKLFF
14	TRBJ1-1	-	TRBV7-8	TRBD1	TGTGCCAGCAGCCTACAGACAGGGAGGACTGAAGCTTTCTTT	CASSLQTGRTEAFF
15	TRBJ1-5	once	TRBV12-3/TRBV12-4	TRBD1	TGTGCCAGCAGCCTAACAGGGGGCGGGGATCAGCCCCAGCATTTT	CASSLTGGGDQPQHF
16	TRBJ1-1	-	TRBV20-1	TRBD1	TGCAGTGCTAGATCCGGGACAGGGTTAGAGAACACTGAAGCTTTCTTT	CSARSGTGLENTEAFF
16	TRBJ1-6	-	TRBV27	TRBD1	TGTGCCAGCAGTCCGCGACAGGGTTGGGATAATTCACCCCTCCACTTT	CASSPRQGWDNSPLHF
16	TRBJ1-6	-	TRBV7-9	TRBD1	TGTGCCAGCAGCTTTGGACAGGGGGTTGCCCGTTCACCCCTCCACTTT	CASSFGQGVARSPLHF
15	TRBJ1-2	-	TRBV19	TRBD1	TGTGCCAGTAGTATGGTGAACAGGGGAAACTATGGCTACACCTTC	CASSMVNRGNYGYTF
15	TRBJ2-1	-	TRBV9	TRBD2	TGTGCCAGCAGCGTATCCGCGGGGGGTTATAATGAGCAGTTCTTC	CASSVSAGGYNEQFF
16	TRBJ2-5	once	TRBV20-1	TRBD2	TGCAGTGCTTCCCCCATAGCGGGGGCCCGCGGGGAGACCCAGTACTTC	CSASPIAGARGETQYF